The T cell receptor beta chain described here comes from a study of blood T cell repertoires in COVID-19. Study background: T cells, B-cell-depleted T cells, or PBMCs supplied cDNA or gDNA.

As handled by the study authors: Estimated nucleated cell counts came from reference gene primer amplification. Data came from immunoSEQ multiplex PCR; TCRdb stores just in-frame clones and leaves some out. Clone size and the V and J calls come from that table; the DNA yielded D and trimming. In the table there are about 220,000 clones, around 82% of which are singletons. Germline CDR1 and CDR2: SGHAT and FQDESV (reference sequence). J gave up 0 bases and V 9 bases, and 8 bases lay outside the gene matches. The CDR3 consists of 16 residues. Sample: peripheral blood. This rearrangement joins TRBV11-1 to TRBJ2-1; 10 bases match TRBD1. The receptor's source is a woman aged 25 to 39 who had recovered from COVID-19. CDR3 sequence reads: CASRDRGHTSYNEQFF. The CDR3 DNA sequence: TGTGCCAGTAGGGACAGGGGCCATACCTCCTACAATGAGCAGTTCTTC.